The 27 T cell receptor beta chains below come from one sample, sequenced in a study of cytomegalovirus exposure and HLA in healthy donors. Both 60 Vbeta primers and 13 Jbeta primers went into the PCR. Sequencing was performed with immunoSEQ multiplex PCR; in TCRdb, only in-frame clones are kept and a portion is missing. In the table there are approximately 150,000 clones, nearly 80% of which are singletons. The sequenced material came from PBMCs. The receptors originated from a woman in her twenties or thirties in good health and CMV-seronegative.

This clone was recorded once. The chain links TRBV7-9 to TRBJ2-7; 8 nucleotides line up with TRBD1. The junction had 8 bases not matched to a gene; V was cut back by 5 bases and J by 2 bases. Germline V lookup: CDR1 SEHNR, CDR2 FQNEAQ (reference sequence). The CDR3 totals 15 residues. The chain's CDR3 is CASSPRTGRTYEQYF. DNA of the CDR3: TGTGCCAGCAGCCCCCGGACAGGGCGGACCTACGAGCAGTACTTC.

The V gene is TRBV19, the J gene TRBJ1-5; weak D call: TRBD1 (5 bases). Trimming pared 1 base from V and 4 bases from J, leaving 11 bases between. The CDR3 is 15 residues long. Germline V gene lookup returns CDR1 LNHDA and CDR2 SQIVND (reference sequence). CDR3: CASSIVVRENQPQHF. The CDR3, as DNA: TGTGCCAGTAGTATAGTGGTCAGGGAAAATCAGCCCCAGCATTTT.

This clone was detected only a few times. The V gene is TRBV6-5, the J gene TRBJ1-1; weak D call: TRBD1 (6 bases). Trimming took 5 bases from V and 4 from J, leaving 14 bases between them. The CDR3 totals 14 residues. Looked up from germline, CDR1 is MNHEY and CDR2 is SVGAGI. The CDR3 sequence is CASSRGSGATEAFF. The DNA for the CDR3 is TGTGCCAGCAGTAGGGGGTCCGGGGCCACTGAAGCTTTCTTT.

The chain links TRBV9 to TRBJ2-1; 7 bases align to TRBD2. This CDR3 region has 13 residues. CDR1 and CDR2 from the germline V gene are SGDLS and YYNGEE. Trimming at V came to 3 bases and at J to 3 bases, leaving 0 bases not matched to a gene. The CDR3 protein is CASSAGGYNEQFF. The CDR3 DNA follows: TGTGCCAGCAGCGCGGGGGGCTACAATGAGCAGTTCTTC.

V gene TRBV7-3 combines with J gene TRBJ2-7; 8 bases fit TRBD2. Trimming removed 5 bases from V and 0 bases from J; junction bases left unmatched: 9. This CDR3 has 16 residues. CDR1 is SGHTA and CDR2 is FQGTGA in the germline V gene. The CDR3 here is CASSPGGAGSSYEQYF. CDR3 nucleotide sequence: TGTGCCAGCAGCCCGGGGGGGGCGGGAAGCTCCTACGAGCAGTACTTC.

The CDR3 protein is CAWRGGTEAFF. The CDR3 nucleotides read TGTGCCTGGAGGGGCGGGACTGAAGCTTTCTTT. J is TRBJ1-1 and V is TRBV30; D unresolved. Germline V gene sequence: CDR1 GTSNPN, CDR2 SVGIG (reference sequence). The CDR3 totals 11 residues. V shed 3 bases and J shed 5 bases, with 7 bases lying between them.

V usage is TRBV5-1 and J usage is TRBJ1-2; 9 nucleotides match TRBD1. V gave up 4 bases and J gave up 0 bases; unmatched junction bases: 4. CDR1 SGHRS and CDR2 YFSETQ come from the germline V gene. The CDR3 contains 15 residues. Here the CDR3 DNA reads TGCGCCAGCAGCCCAGACAGGGGGGCTAACTATGGCTACACCTTC. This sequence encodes CASSPDRGANYGYTF.

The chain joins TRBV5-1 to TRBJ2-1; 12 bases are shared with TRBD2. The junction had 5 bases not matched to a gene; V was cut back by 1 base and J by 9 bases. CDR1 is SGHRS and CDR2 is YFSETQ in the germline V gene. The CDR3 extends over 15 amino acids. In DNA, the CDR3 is TGCGCCAGCAGCTTGCTAGCGGGGGGGCTCCTTGAGCAGTTCTTC. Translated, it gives CASSLLAGGLLEQFF.

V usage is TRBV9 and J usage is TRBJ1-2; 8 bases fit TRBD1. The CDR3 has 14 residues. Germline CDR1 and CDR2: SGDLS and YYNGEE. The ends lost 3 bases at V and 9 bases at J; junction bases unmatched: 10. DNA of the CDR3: TGTGCCAGCAGCGCCGGACAGGGTTTGATTCGCTACACCTTC. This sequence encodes CASSAGQGLIRYTF.

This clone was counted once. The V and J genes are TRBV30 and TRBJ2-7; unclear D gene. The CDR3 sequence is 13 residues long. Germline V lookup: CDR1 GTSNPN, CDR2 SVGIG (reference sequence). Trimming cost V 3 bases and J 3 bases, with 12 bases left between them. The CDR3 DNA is TGTGCCTGGAGACCCCCAGGTTTCTACGAGCAGTACTTC. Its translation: CAWRPPGFYEQYF.

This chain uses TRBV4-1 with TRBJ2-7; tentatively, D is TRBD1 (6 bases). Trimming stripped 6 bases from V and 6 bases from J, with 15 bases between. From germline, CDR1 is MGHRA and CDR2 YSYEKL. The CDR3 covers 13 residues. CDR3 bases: TGCGCCAGCAGTCACAGGGCGTTGAGCGAGCAGTACTTC. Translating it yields CASSHRALSEQYF.

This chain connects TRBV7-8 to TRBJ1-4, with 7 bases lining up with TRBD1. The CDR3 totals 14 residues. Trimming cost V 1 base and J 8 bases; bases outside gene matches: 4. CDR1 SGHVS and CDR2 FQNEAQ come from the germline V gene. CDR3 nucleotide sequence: TGTGCCAGCAGCTTAGGGGTGGGACAGGAAAAACTGTTTTTT. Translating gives CASSLGVGQEKLFF.

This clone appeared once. The CDR3, as DNA: TGTGCCAGCGGAACAGGGGAAGTGAACACTGAAGCTTTCTTT. This codes for CASGTGEVNTEAFF. This chain joins TRBV6-1 and TRBJ1-1; TRBD1 aligns across 7 bases. The CDR3 consists of 14 residues. CDR1 and CDR2 (germline): MNHNS, SASEGT. The J segment lost 0 bases and the V segment lost 8 bases, leaving 6 bases of the junction unmatched.

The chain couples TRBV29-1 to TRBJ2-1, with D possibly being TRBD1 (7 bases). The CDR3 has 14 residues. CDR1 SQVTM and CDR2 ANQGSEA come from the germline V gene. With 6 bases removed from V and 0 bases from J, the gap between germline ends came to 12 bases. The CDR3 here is CSVRGARSYNEQFF. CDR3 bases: TGCAGCGTCAGGGGGGCACGCTCCTACAATGAGCAGTTCTTC.

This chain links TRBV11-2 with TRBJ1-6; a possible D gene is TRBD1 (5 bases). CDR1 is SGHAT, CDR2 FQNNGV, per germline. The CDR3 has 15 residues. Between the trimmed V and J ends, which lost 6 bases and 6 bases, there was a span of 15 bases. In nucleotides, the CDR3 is TGTGCCAGCAGGCCCCAGGGTGAAGGTAATTCACCCCTCCACTTT. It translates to CASRPQGEGNSPLHF.

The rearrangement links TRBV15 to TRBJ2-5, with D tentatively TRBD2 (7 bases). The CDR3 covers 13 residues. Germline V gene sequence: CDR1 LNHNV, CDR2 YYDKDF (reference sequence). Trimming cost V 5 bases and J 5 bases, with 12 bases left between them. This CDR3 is CATSLGGRETQYF. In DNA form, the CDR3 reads TGTGCCACCAGCCTGGGGGGGCGGGAGACCCAGTACTTC.

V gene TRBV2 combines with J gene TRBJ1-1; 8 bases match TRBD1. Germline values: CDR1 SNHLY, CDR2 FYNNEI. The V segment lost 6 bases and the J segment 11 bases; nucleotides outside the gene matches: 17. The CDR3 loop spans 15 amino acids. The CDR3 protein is CASSETPSDRADAFF. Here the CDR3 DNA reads TGTGCCAGCAGCGAGACCCCCTCGGACAGGGCGGATGCTTTCTTT.

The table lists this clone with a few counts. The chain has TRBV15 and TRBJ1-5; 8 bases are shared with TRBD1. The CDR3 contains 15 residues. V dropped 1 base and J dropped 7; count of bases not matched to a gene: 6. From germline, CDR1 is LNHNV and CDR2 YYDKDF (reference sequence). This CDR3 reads CATSRGNRGGQPQHF. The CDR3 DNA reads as TGTGCCACCAGCAGAGGGAACAGGGGGGGCCAGCCCCAGCATTTT.

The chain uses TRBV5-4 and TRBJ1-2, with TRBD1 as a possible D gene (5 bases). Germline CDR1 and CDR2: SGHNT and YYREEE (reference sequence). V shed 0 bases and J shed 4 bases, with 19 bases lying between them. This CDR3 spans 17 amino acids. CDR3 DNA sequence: TGTGCCAGCAGCTTGGGGGCCGCCGACAGTTTTCTCTATGGCTACACCTTC. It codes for CASSLGAADSFLYGYTF.

The CDR3 is CAWKGQGVIGELFF. Written as DNA, the CDR3 is TGTGCCTGGAAGGGACAGGGCGTAATCGGGGAGCTGTTTTTT. This chain joins TRBV30 and TRBJ2-2; TRBD1 matches at 9 bases. Germline V gene data show CDR1 as GTSNPN and CDR2 as SVGIG (reference sequence). The CDR3 covers 14 residues. Losses at the gene ends were 4 bases for V and 7 bases for J; bases not matched to a gene: 7.

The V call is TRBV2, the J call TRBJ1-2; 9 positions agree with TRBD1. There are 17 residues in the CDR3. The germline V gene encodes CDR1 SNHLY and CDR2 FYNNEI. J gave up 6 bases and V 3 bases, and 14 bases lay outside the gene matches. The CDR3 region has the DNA TGTGCCAGCAGTGAGAGAGGTTCGGGACAGGGAGAAGATGGCTACACCTTC. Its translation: CASSERGSGQGEDGYTF.

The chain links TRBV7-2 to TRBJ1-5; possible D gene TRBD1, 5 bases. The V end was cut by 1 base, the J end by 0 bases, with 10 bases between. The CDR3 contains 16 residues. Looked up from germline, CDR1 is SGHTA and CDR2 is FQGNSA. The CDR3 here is CASSLDRTYSNQPQHF. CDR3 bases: TGTGCCAGCAGCTTAGACAGGACCTATAGCAATCAGCCCCAGCATTTT.

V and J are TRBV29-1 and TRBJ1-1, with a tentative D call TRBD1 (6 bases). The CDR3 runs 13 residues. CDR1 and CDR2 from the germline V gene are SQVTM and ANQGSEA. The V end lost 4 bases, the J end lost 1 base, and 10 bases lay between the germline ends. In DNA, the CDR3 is TGCAGCGTTGCGTGGGGGCCGAACACTGAAGCTTTCTTT. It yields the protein CSVAWGPNTEAFF.

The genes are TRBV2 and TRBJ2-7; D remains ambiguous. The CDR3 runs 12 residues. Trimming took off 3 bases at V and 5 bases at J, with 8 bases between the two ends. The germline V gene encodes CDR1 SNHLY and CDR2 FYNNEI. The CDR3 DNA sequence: TGTGCCAGCAGTGACAGCAGGCACGAGCAGTACTTC. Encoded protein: CASSDSRHEQYF.

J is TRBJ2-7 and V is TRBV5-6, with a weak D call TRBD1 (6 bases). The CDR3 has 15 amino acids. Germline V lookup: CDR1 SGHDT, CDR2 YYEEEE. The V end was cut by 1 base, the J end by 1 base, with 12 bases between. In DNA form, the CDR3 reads TGTGCCAGCAGCTTGATAAACAGGGCTTCCTACGAGCAGTACTTC. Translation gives CASSLINRASYEQYF.

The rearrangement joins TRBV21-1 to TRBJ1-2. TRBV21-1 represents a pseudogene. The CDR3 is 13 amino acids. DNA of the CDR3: TGTGCCAGCAGCAAAGATAAGGGAGACGGCTACACCTTC. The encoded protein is CASSKDKGDGYTF.

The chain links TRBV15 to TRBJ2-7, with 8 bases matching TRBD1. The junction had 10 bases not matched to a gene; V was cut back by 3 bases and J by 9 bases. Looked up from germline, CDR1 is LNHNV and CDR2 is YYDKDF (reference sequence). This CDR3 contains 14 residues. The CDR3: CATSRPDRALVQYF. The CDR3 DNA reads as TGTGCCACCAGCAGGCCGGACAGGGCTTTGGTGCAGTACTTC.